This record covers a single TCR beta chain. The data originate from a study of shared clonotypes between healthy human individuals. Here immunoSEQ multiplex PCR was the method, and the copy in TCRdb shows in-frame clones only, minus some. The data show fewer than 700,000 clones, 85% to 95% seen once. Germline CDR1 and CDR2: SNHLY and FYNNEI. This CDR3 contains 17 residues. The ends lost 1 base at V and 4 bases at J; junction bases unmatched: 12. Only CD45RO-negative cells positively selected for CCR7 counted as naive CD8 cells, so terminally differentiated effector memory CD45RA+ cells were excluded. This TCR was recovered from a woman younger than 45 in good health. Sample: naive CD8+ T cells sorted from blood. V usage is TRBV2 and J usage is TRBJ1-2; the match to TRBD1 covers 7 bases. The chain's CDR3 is CASSEVRQGWGGYGYTF. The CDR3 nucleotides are TGTGCCAGCAGTGAAGTCCGACAGGGTTGGGGTGGCTATGGCTACACCTTC.